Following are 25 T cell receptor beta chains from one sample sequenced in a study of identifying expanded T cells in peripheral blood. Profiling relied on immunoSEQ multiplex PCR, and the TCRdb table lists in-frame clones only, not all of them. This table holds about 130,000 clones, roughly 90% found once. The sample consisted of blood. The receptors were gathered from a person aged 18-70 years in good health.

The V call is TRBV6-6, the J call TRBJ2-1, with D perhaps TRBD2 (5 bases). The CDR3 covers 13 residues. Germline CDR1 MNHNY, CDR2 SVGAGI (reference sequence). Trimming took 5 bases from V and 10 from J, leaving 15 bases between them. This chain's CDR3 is CASSTRFLEEQFF. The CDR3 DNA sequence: TGTGCCAGCAGTACTAGGTTTTTGGAGGAGCAGTTCTTC.

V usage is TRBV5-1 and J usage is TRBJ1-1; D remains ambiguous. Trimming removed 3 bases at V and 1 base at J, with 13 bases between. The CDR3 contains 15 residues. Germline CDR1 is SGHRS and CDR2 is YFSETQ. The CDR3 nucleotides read TGCGCCAGCAGCTGGACCGAACGGAAGAACACTGAAGCTTTCTTT. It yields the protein CASSWTERKNTEAFF.

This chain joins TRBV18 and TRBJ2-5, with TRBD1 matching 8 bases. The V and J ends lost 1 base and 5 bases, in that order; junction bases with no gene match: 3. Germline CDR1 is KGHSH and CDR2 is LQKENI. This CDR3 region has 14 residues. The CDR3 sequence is CASSPQTGVETQYF. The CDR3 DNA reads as TGTGCCAGCTCACCACAGACAGGGGTGGAGACCCAGTACTTC.

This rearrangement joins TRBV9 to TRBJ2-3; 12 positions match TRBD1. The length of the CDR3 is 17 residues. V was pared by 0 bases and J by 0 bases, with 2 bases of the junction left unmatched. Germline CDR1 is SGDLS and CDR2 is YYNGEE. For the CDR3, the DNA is TGTGCCAGCAGCGTAGGGGACAGGGGGCGCAGCACAGATACGCAGTATTTT. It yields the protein CASSVGDRGRSTDTQYF.

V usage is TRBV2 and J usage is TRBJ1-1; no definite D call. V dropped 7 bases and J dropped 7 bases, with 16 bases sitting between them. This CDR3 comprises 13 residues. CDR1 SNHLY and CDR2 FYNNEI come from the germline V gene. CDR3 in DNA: TGTGCCAGCACTAAAGACACCCAAGGTGAAGCTTTCTTT. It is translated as CASTKDTQGEAFF.

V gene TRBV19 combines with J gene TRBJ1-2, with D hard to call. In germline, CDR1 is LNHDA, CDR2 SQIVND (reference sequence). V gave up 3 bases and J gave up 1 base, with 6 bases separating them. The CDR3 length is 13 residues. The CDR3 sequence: CASSIALNYGYTF. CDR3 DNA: TGTGCCAGTAGTATCGCTCTTAACTATGGCTACACCTTC.

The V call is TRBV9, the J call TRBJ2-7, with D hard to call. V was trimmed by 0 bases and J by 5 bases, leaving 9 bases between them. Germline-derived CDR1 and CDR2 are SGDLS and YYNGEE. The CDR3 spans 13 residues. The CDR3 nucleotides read TGTGCCAGCAGCGTAGCTGATTTCAACGAGCAGTACTTC. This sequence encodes CASSVADFNEQYF. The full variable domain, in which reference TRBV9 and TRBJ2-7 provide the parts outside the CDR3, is DSGVTQTPKHLITATGQRVTLRCSPRSGDLSVYWYQQSLDQGLQFLIQYYNGEERAKGNILERFSAQQFPDLHSELNLSSLELGDSALYFCASSVADFNEQYFGPGTRLTVT.

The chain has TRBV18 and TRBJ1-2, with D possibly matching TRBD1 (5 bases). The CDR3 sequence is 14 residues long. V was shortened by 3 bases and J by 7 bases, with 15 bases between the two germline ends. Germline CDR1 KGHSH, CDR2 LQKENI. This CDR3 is CASSPGTSELGYTF. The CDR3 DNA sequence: TGTGCCAGCTCACCCGGGACGTCTGAACTTGGCTACACCTTC.

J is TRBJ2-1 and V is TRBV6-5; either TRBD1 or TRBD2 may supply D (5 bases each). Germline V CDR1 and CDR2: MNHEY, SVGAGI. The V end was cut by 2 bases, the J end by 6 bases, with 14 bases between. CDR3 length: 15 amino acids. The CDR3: CASSYGGGVVNEQFF. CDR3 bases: TGTGCCAGCAGTTACGGGGGTGGGGTGGTCAATGAGCAGTTCTTC.

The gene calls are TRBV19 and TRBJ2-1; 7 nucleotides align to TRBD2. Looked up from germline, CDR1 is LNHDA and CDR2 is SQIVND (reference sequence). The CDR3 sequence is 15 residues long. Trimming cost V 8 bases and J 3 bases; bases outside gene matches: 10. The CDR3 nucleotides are TGTGCCAGTCGACCGGGCGGGGGTGGCTACAATGAGCAGTTCTTC. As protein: CASRPGGGGYNEQFF.

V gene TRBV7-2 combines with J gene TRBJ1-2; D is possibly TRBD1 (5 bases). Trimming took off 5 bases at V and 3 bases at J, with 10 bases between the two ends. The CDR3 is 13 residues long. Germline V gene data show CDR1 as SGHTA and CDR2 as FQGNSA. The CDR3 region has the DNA TGTGCCAGCAGCCCTCAGGGACACTATGGCTACACCTTC. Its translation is CASSPQGHYGYTF.

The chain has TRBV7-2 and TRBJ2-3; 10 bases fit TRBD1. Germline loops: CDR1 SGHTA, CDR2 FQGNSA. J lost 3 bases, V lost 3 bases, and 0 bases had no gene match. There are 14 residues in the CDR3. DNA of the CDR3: TGTGCCAGCAGCTTGGACAGGGGGACAGATACGCAGTATTTT. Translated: CASSLDRGTDTQYF.

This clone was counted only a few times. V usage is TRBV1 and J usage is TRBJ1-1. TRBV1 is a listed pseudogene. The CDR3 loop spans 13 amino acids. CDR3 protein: CTWSERMNTEAFF. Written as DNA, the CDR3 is TGCACCTGGTCCGAGAGAATGAACACTGAAGCTTTCTTT.

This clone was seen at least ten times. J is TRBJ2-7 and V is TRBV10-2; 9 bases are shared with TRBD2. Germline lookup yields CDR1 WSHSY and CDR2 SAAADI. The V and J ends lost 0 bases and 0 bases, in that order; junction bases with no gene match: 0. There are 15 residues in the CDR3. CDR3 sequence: CASSESSGGSYEQYF. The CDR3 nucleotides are TGCGCCAGCAGTGAGTCTAGCGGGGGCTCCTACGAGCAGTACTTC.

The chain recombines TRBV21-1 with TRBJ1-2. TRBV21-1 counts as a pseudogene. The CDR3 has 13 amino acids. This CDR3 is CASSKLGYYGYTF. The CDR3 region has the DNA TGTGCCAGCAGCAAATTGGGTTACTATGGCTACACCTTC.

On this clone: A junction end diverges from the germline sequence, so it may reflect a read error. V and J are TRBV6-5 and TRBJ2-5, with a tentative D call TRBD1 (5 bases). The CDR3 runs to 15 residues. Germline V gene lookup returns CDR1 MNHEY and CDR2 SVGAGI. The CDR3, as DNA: TGTGCCAGCACTTACCGCAGGGCCCCTCCGGAGACCCAGTACTTC. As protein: CASTYRRAPPETQYF.

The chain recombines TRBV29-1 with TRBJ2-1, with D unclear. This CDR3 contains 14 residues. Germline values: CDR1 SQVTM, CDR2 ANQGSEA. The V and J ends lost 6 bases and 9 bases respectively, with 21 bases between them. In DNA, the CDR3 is TGCAGCGTCACGGCAGGTGGCGTCGGCCGTGAGCAGTTCTTC. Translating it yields CSVTAGGVGREQFF.

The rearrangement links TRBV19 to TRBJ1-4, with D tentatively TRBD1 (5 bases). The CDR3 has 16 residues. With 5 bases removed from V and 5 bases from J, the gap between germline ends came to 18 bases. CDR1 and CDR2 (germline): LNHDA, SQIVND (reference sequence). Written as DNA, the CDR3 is TGTGCCAGTAGTTCCAGGGCACAGGCGACAAATGAAAAACTGTTTTTT. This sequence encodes CASSSRAQATNEKLFF.

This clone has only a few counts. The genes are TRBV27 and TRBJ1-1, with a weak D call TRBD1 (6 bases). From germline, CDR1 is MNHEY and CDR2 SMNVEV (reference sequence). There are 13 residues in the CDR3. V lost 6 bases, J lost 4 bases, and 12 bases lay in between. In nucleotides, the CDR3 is TGTGCCAGCAGCCCGACAGGACGCACTGAAGCTTTCTTT. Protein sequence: CASSPTGRTEAFF.

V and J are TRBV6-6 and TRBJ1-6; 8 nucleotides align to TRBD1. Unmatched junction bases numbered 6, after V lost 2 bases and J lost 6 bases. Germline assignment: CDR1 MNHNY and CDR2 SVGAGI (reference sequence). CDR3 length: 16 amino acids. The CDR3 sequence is CASSYRGQGTNSPLHF. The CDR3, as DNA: TGTGCCAGCAGTTACCGCGGACAGGGCACTAATTCACCCCTCCACTTT.

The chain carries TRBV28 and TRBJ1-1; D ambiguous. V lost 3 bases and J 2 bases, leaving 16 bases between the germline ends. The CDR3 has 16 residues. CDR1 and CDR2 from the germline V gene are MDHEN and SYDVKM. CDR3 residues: CASSFLGQTRNTEAFF. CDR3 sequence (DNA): TGTGCCAGCAGTTTTTTGGGCCAGACCCGAAACACTGAAGCTTTCTTT.

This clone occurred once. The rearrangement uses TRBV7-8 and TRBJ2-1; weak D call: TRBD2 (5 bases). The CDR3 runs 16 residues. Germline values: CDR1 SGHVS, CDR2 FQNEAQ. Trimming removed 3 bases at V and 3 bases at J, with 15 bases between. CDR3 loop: CASSFPSGFGYNEQFF. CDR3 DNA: TGTGCCAGCAGCTTTCCTTCGGGGTTTGGCTACAATGAGCAGTTCTTC.

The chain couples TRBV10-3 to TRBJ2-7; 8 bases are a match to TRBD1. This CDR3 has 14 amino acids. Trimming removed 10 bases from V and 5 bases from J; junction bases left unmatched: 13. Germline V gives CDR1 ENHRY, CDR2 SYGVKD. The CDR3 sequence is CASKLGQGDNEQYF. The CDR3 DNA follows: TGTGCCAGCAAGCTAGGACAGGGAGACAACGAGCAGTACTTC.

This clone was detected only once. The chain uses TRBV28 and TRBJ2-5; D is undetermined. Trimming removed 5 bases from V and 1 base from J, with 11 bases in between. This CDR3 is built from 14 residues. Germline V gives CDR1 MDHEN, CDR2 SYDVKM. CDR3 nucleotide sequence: TGTGCCAGCAGTCTCTCGACGGTCCAAGAGACCCAGTACTTC. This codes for CASSLSTVQETQYF. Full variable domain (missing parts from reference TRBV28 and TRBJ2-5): DVKVTQSSRYLVKRTGEKVFLECVQDMDHENMFWYRQDPGLGLRLIYFSYDVKMKEKGDIPEGYSVSREKKERFSLILESASTNQTSMYLCASSLSTVQETQYFGPGTRLLVL.

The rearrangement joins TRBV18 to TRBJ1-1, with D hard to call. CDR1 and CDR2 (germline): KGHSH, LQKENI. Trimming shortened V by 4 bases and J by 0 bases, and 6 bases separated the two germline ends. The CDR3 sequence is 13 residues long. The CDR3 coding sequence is TGTGCCAGCTCACTTACAGTGAACACTGAAGCTTTCTTT. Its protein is CASSLTVNTEAFF.